This TCR beta chain was identified during a study of regulatory T cells in long-lasting Graves disease. At least ten counts were recorded for this clonotype. Time point reported: persistent/refractory GD, antithyroid drugs over 5 years with positive TRAb. Generation of the TCR library employed RNA extracted from PBMCs. V lost 0 bases, J lost 7 bases, and 13 bases lay in between. This CDR3 region has 14 residues. The germline V gene has CDR1 SGHRS and CDR2 YFSETQ. Both iRepertoire HTBI primers and Arm-PCR of CDR3 regions were used to build the TCR beta libraries. MiXCR was run by TCRdb on the multiplex PCR reads, yielding one entry per CDR3 protein. The data show 300,000 to 500,000 distinct CDR3 sequences, 20% seen once.

The chain joins TRBV5-1 to TRBJ1-2; weak D call: TRBD1 (5 bases). The clonotype originates from a female donor with Graves disease. Source: peripheral blood mononuclear cells (PBMCs), taken when the disease was refractory, from a patient treated with antithyroid drugs. CDR3 amino acids: CASSLVDPRGGYTF. The CDR3 nucleotides read TGCGCCAGCAGCTTGGTCGACCCGAGGGGTGGCTACACCTTC.